The entry below gives a single TCR beta chain sequence along with its context. The data are from a study of brain T cells in children with intractable seizures. Time point indicated: blood from clinic visit 5 months post-surgery; TSC patient then seizure free. The sequenced cases were selected for having the highest brain T cell transcript signatures. Some clones are missing from TCRdb's copy, which holds only in-frame ones; the method was immunoSEQ multiplex PCR. The table shows approximately 330,000 clones, with 93% occurring only once. The CDR3 extends over 14 amino acids. V lost 3 bases and J 1 base, leaving 9 bases between the germline ends. Germline V gene sequence: CDR1 LGHDT, CDR2 YNNKEL (reference sequence).

The sample consisted of peripheral blood, taken 4 to 5 months after surgery. The sequence came from a boy younger than two with tuberous sclerosis and intractable seizures. J is TRBJ1-1 and V is TRBV3-1 (or the pseudogene TRBV3-2); D is unresolved. CDR3 amino acids: CASSHSGRNTEAFF. CDR3 in DNA: TGTGCCAGCAGCCACTCCGGGAGGAACACTGAAGCTTTCTTT.